The 6 T cell receptor beta chains in this list originate from one sample, sequenced in a study of blood T cell repertoires in COVID-19. The data were produced by immunoSEQ multiplex PCR, yet TCRdb's version contains in-frame clones alone and is incomplete. The sample has 70,000 to 75,000 clones; under 95% are singletons. The source material was peripheral blood. These receptors were taken from a human donor in a cohort sampled during active COVID-19.

The chain links TRBV30 to TRBJ2-7, with 7 positions matching TRBD2. Losses at the gene ends were 4 bases for V and 4 bases for J; bases not matched to a gene: 16. This CDR3 spans 16 amino acids. Germline V gene sequence: CDR1 GTSNPN, CDR2 SVGIG (reference sequence). The CDR3 DNA is TGTGCCTGGACTCCCTTTTTGAGCGGGAAAACGTACGAGCAGTACTTC. It is translated as CAWTPFLSGKTYEQYF.

The chain couples TRBV25-1 to TRBJ2-2; D is perhaps TRBD1 (5 bases). The CDR3 loop spans 14 amino acids. Germline assignment: CDR1 MGHDK and CDR2 SYGVNS. V was pared by 7 bases and J by 1 base, with 10 bases between. The CDR3 spells CASKGEVNTGELFF. CDR3 nucleotide sequence: TGTGCCAGCAAAGGGGAAGTGAACACCGGGGAGCTGTTTTTT.

The CDR3 reads CAIRDRVPNTIYF. In DNA, the CDR3 is TGTGCCATCCGGGACAGGGTTCCAAACACCATATATTTT. The chain has TRBV28 and TRBJ1-3; 9 nucleotides agree with TRBD1. Germline V gene data show CDR1 as MDHEN and CDR2 as SYDVKM. This CDR3 spans 13 amino acids. J lost 6 bases, V lost 10 bases, and 7 bases had no gene match. Filled out from reference TRBV28 and TRBJ1-3, the complete variable domain reads DVKVTQSSRYLVKRTGEKVFLECVQDMDHENMFWYRQDPGLGLRLIYFSYDVKMKEKGDIPEGYSVSREKKERFSLILESASTNQTSMYLCAIRDRVPNTIYFGEGSWLTVV.

The rearrangement joins TRBV7-9 to TRBJ2-3, with D tentatively TRBD2 (5 bases). Germline values: CDR1 SEHNR, CDR2 FQNEAQ (reference sequence). The V gene lost 1 base and the J gene lost 1 base, with 6 bases spanning the gap. The length of the CDR3 is 14 residues. In DNA form, the CDR3 reads TGTGCCAGCAGCTTAGACGGGGGCACAGATACGCAGTATTTT. Amino acids: CASSLDGGTDTQYF.

This clone appeared once. The V and J genes are TRBV27 and TRBJ2-4; D is uncertain. Germline V gene sequence: CDR1 MNHEY, CDR2 SMNVEV (reference sequence). V was trimmed by 6 bases and J by 0 bases, leaving 12 bases between them. The CDR3 runs 15 residues. CDR3 DNA sequence: TGTGCCAGCAGCACCACTCAACTAGCCAAAAACATTCAGTACTTC. Translation: CASSTTQLAKNIQYF.

Here the CDR3 DNA reads TGTGCCAGCAGTGAAGTTCCCAGGGGGCTTAGGCAGCCCCAGCATTTT. Its translation is CASSEVPRGLRQPQHF. This sequence joins TRBV2 and TRBJ1-5; TRBD1 matches at 8 bases. The CDR3 contains 16 residues. Germline V lookup: CDR1 SNHLY, CDR2 FYNNEI. V was clipped by 1 base and J by 7 bases; unmatched bases: 9. Complete variable domain (other parts from reference TRBV2 and TRBJ1-5): EPEVTQTPSHQVTQMGQEVILRCVPISNHLYFYWYRQILGQKVEFLVSFYNNEISEKSEIFDDQFSVERPDGSNFTLKIRSTKLEDSAMYFCASSEVPRGLRQPQHFGDGTRLSIL.